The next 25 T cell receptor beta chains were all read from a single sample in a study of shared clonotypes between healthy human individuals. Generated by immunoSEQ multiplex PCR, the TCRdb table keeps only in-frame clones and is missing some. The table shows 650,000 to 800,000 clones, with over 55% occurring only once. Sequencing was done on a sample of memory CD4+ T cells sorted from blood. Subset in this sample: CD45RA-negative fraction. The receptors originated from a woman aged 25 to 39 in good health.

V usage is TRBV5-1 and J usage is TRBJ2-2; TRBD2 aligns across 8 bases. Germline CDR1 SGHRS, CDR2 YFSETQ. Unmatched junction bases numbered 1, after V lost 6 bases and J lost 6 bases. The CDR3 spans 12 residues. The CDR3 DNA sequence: TGCGCCAGCATAGCGGGACCCGGGGAGCTGTTTTTT. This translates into CASIAGPGELFF.

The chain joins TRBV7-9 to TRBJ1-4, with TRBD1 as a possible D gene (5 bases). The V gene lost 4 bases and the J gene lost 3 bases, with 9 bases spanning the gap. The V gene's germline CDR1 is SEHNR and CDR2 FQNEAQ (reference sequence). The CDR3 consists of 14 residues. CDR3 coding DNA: TGTGCCAGCAGCTCACAGGTCTCTAATGAAAAACTGTTTTTT. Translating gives CASSSQVSNEKLFF.

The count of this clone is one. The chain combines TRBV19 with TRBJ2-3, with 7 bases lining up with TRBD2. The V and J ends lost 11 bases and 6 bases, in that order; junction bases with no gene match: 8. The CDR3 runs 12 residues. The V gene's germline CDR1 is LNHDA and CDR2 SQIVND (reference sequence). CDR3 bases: TGTGCCGGAGGCCGGGGGGAGGATACGCAGTATTTT. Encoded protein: CAGGRGEDTQYF.

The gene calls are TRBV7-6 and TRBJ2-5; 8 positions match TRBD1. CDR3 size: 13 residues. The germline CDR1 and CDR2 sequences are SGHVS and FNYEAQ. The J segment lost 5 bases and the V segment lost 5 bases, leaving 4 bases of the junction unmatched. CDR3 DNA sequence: TGTGCCAGCAGCCCCAGGGGGCTGGAGACCCAGTACTTC. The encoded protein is CASSPRGLETQYF.

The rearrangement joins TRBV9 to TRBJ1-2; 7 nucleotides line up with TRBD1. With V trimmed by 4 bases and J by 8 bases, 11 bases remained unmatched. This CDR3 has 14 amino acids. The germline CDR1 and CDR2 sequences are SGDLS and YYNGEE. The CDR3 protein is CASSRTIDRAGYTF. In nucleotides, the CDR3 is TGTGCCAGCAGCCGGACGATCGACAGGGCCGGCTACACCTTC.

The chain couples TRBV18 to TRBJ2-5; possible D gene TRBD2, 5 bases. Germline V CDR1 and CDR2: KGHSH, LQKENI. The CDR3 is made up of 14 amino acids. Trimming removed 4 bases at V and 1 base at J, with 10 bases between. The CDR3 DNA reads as TGTGCCAGCTCACAACTAGATTTCCAAGAGACCCAGTACTTC. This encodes CASSQLDFQETQYF.

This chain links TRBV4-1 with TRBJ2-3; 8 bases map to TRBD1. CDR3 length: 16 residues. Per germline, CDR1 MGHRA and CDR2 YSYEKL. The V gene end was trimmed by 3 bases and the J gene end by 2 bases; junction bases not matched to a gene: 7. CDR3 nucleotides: TGCGCCAGCAGCCAGTGGGGACAGGCCCTCACAGATACGCAGTATTTT. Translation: CASSQWGQALTDTQYF.

As DNA, the CDR3 is TGTGCCTACCAGGGGGCTGGGGCCAACGTCCTGACTTTC. Translated, it gives CAYQGAGANVLTF. V and J are TRBV30 and TRBJ2-6; 7 nucleotides agree with TRBD1. The germline V gene has CDR1 GTSNPN and CDR2 SVGIG (reference sequence). Trimming took 7 bases from V and 2 from J; bases not matched to a gene: 2. The CDR3 runs to 13 residues.

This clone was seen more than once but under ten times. The CDR3 protein is CASSGRPGGSTDTQYF. The CDR3, as DNA: TGTGCCAGCAGTGGAAGGCCGGGAGGGAGCACAGATACGCAGTATTTT. V and J are TRBV6-1 and TRBJ2-3, with 8 positions matching TRBD2. Germline V lookup: CDR1 MNHNS, CDR2 SASEGT. The CDR3 sequence is 16 residues long. V lost 4 bases and J lost 0; bases outside the gene matches: 6.

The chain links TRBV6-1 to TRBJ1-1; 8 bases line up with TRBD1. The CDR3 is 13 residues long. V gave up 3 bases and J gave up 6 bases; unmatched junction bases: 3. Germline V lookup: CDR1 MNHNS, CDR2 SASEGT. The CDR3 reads CASSDRGPSEAFF. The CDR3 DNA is TGTGCCAGCAGTGACAGGGGGCCATCTGAAGCTTTCTTT.

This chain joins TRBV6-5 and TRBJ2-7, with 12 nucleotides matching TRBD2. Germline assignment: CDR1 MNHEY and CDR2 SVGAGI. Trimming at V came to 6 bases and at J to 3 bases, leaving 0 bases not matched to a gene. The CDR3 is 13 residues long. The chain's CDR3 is CASRLAGGYEQYF. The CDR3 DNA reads TGTGCCAGCAGACTAGCGGGGGGCTACGAGCAGTACTTC.

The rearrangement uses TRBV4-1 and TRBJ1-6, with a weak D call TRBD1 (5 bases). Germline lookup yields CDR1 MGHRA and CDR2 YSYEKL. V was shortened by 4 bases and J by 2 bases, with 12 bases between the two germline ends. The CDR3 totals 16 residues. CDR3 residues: CASSPSVGAYNSPLHF. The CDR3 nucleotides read TGCGCCAGCAGCCCGAGCGTAGGGGCCTATAATTCACCCCTCCACTTT.

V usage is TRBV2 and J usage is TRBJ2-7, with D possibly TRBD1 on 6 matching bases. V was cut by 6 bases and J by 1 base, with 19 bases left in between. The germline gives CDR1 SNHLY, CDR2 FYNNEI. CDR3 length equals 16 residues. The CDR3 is CASSLIQTGGSYEQYF. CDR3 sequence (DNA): TGTGCCAGCAGCCTCATTCAGACAGGAGGATCCTACGAGCAGTACTTC.

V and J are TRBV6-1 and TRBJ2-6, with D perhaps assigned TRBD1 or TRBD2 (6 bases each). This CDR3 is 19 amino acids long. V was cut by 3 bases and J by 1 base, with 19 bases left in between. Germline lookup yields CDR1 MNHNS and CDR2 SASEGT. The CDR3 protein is CASSDLSSRGGSGANVLTF. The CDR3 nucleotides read TGTGCCAGCAGTGATCTTTCGTCCAGGGGAGGATCTGGGGCCAACGTCCTGACTTTC.

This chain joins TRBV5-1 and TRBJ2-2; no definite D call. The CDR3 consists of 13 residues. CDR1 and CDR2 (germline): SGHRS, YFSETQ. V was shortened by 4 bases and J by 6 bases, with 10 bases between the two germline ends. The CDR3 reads CASSVGIAGELFF. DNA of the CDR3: TGCGCCAGCAGCGTGGGGATCGCCGGGGAGCTGTTTTTT.

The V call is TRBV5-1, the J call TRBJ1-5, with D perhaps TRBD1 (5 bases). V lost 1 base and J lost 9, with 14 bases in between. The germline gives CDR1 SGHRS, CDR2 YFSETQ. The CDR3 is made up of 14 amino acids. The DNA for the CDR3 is TGCGCCAGCAGCTTGTGGGGGGAGGAGCGGCCCCAGCATTTT. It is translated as CASSLWGEERPQHF. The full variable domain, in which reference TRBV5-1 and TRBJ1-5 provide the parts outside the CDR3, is KAGVTQTPRYLIKTRGQQVTLSCSPISGHRSVSWYQQTPGQGLQFLFEYFSETQRNKGNFPGRFSGRQFSNSRSEMNVSTLELGDSALYLCASSLWGEERPQHFGDGTRLSIL.

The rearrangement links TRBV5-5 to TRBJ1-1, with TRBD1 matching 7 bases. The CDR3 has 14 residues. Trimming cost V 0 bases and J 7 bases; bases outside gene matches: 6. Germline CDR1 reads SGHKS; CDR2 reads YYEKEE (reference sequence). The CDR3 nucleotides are TGTGCCAGCAGCTTGGAACAGGGGTGGCGTGAAGCTTTCTTT. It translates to CASSLEQGWREAFF.

CDR3 nucleotides: TGTGCCAGCAGCGGAATTAGGACTAGCGGATACAATGAGCAGTTCTTC. Translating gives CASSGIRTSGYNEQFF. V is TRBV7-2 and J is TRBJ2-1, with TRBD2 matching 10 bases. The length of the CDR3 is 16 residues. The V gene's germline CDR1 is SGHTA and CDR2 FQGNSA. Losses at the gene ends were 5 bases for V and 4 bases for J; bases not matched to a gene: 8.

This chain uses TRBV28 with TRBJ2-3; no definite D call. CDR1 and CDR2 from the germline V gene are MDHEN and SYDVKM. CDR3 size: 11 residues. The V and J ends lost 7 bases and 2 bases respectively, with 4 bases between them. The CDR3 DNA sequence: TGTGCCAGCACCCTCACAGATACGCAGTATTTT. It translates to CASTLTDTQYF.

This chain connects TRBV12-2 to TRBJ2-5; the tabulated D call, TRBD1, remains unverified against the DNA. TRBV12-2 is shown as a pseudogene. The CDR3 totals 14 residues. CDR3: CASRTGTIQETQYF. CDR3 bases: TGTGCAAGTCGCACTGGGACAATCCAAGAGACCCAGTACTTC.

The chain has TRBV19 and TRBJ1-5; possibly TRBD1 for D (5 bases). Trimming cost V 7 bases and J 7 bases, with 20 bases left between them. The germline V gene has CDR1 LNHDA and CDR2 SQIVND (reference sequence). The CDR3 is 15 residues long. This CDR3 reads CASTTPHGAQQPQHF. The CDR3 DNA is TGTGCCAGTACTACACCCCATGGGGCCCAACAGCCCCAGCATTTT.

The CDR3 sequence: CASSFGGQGVGYEQYF. Written as DNA, the CDR3 is TGCGCCAGCAGCTTCGGAGGACAGGGAGTAGGCTACGAGCAGTACTTC. The chain recombines TRBV5-1 with TRBJ2-7; TRBD1 matches at 8 bases. The CDR3 runs 16 residues. Trimming removed 2 bases from V and 3 bases from J; junction bases left unmatched: 10. Germline CDR1 SGHRS, CDR2 YFSETQ.

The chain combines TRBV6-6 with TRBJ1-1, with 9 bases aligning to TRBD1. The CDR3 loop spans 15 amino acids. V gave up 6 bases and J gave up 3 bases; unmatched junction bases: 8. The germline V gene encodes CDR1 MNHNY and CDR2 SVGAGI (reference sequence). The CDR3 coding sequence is TGTGCCAGCAGAGGGACAGGGAGCCCCGACACTGAAGCTTTCTTT. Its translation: CASRGTGSPDTEAFF.

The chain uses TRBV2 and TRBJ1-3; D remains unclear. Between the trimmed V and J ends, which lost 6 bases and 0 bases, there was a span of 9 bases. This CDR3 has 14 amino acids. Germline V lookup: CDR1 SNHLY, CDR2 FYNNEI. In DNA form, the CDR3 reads TGTGCCAGCAGAACAGCCAACTCTGGAAACACCATATATTTT. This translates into CASRTANSGNTIYF.

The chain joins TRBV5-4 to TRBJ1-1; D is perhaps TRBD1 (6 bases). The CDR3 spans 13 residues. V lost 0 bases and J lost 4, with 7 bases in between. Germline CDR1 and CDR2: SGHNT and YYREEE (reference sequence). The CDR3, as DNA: TGTGCCAGCAGCTTGGCAGGGGTCACTGAAGCTTTCTTT. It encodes CASSLAGVTEAFF.